The 17 T cell receptor beta chains listed next were all sequenced from one sample in a study of breast tumors, draining lymph nodes, adjacent tissues. Using its own MiXCR run on the multiplex PCR reads, TCRdb lists one record per CDR3 protein. The profile shows about 140,000 distinct CDR3 sequences, approximately 32% of them singletons. Axillary draining lymph nodes of breast cancer patients supplied the node samples. Input material: axillary lymph node tissue. These TCRs come from a female donor with breast cancer. Some clones in this sample may be carry-over from other donors' samples.

The chain recombines TRBV5-5 with TRBJ2-7, with a weak D call TRBD2 (5 bases). In germline, CDR1 is SGHKS, CDR2 YYEKEE (reference sequence). This CDR3 spans 15 amino acids. Trimming removed 2 bases at V and 6 bases at J, with 18 bases between. CDR3 coding DNA: TGTGCCAGCAGCTTATCGCCCGGAGGAGGATTCGAGCAGTACTTC. It specifies CASSLSPGGGFEQYF.

This clonotype was detected ten times or more. This may come from a read error, since a much larger clone is one base off. This sequence joins TRBV20-1 and TRBJ2-7, with D possibly matching TRBD1 (6 bases). Trimming pared 6 bases from V and 9 bases from J, leaving 21 bases between. This CDR3 contains 13 residues. Germline V CDR1 and CDR2: DFQATT, SNEGSKA (reference sequence). The CDR3 coding sequence is TGCAGTGCCCGAAGAGGGGGTCGTAACGCGCAGTACTTC. It is translated as CSARRGGRNAQYF.

There are many counts of this clonotype. This chain uses TRBV5-1 with TRBJ2-2; weak D call: TRBD2 (5 bases). Between the trimmed V and J ends, which lost 5 bases and 0 bases, there was a span of 8 bases. The CDR3 has 14 amino acids. Germline CDR1 and CDR2: SGHRS and YFSETQ. The CDR3 is CASRADPNTGELFF. CDR3 nucleotides: TGCGCCAGCAGAGCGGATCCGAACACCGGGGAGCTGTTTTTT.

This clonotype was seen many times. The chain combines TRBV3-2 with TRBJ2-7. TRBV3-2 is reported as a pseudogene. The CDR3 runs 14 residues. CDR3 in amino acids: CASSPEDVSYEQYV. Here the CDR3 DNA reads TGTGCCAGCAGCCCTGAGGACGTTTCCTACGAGCAGTACGTC.

The rearrangement uses TRBV9 and TRBJ2-7; TRBD2 might be the D (6 bases). Germline CDR1 reads SGDLS; CDR2 reads YYNGEE. Trimming removed 0 bases from V and 9 bases from J, with 16 bases in between. This CDR3 is built from 14 residues. The CDR3, as DNA: TGTGCCAGCAGCGTAGCTCCGGGCGGGGCGGCGCAGTACGTC. The encoded protein is CASSVAPGGAAQYV.

The J gene is TRBJ1-1, the V gene TRBV4-1, with TRBD1 matching over 8 bases. The CDR3 covers 13 residues. Trimming removed 2 bases from V and 7 bases from J; junction bases left unmatched: 3. Germline-derived CDR1 and CDR2 are MGHRA and YSYEKL. CDR3 nucleotide sequence: TGCGCCAGCAGCCAAATGGACAGGGTTGAAGCTTTCTTT. Its translation is CASSQMDRVEAFF.

This clonotype was recorded many times. The chain employs TRBV5-5 and TRBJ2-1; unclear D gene. Per the germline V gene, CDR1 is SGHKS and CDR2 is YYEKEE (reference sequence). Trimming cost V 4 bases and J 3 bases, with 8 bases left between them. This CDR3 has 13 amino acids. Written as DNA, the CDR3 is TGTGCCAGCAGCCCGGGCGACTACAATGAGCAGTTCTTC. This translates into CASSPGDYNEQFF.

This clonotype has at least ten counts. V gene TRBV2 combines with J gene TRBJ2-6; D is perhaps TRBD2 (6 bases). The CDR3 runs 16 residues. Germline V gene data show CDR1 as SNHLY and CDR2 as FYNNEI. Trimming took 9 bases from V and 0 from J, leaving 15 bases between them. CDR3 loop: CASSRGSLSGANVLTF. CDR3 in DNA: TGTGCCAGTTCCCGGGGGTCGCTCTCTGGGGCCAACGTCCTGACTTTC.

This clonotype was counted many times. The conserved closing phenylalanine or tryptophan is absent in this CDR3, likely reflecting a read error. The V and J genes are TRBV20-1 and TRBJ1-4, with a tentative D call TRBD1 (6 bases). V gave up 5 bases and J gave up 11 bases, with 15 bases separating them. The CDR3 spans 12 residues. Germline values: CDR1 DFQATT, CDR2 SNEGSKA (reference sequence). This CDR3 is CSASQGMVKLFS. Here the CDR3 DNA reads TGCAGTGCTTCGCAGGGGATGGTGAAACTGTTTTCT.

V is TRBV9 and J is TRBJ2-7, with TRBD1 matching 9 bases. V lost 4 bases to trimming and J lost 4 bases; unmatched junction nucleotides: 6. The germline V gene has CDR1 SGDLS and CDR2 YYNGEE. This CDR3 comprises 14 residues. CDR3 nucleotide sequence: TGTGCCAGCAGCCGGACAGGGGCAGCTTACGAGCAGTACTTC. It encodes CASSRTGAAYEQYF.

This clonotype occurred many times. V and J are TRBV29-1 and TRBJ2-2; D may match TRBD1 or TRBD2 (5 bases each). CDR1 SQVTM and CDR2 ANQGSEA come from the germline V gene. CDR3 length: 14 amino acids. V was clipped by 1 base and J by 6 bases, with 12 bases between them. As DNA, the CDR3 is TGCAGCGTTGAAGGGGACCAACTCTCCGGGGAGCTGTTTTTT. Protein sequence: CSVEGDQLSGELFF.

This sequence joins TRBV12-3 or TRBV12-4 and TRBJ1-4, with D possibly TRBD1 on 5 matching bases. V was pared by 1 base and J by 4 bases, with 13 bases between. The CDR3 sequence is 16 residues long. The CDR3 loop is CASSLGGVKDNEKLFF. The DNA for the CDR3 is TGTGCCAGCAGTTTAGGGGGGGTCAAGGATAATGAAAAACTGTTTTTT.

This sequence joins TRBV20-1 and TRBJ1-5; D remains ambiguous. CDR1 DFQATT and CDR2 SNEGSKA come from the germline V gene (reference sequence). The CDR3 runs 13 residues. Here the CDR3 DNA reads TGCAGCGCTCAAGGACCAAACATTCAGCCCCAGCATTTT. The encoded protein is CSAQGPNIQPQHF.

The chain has TRBV28 and TRBJ1-2, with D unresolved. The germline V and J ends were trimmed by 5 bases and 8 bases, with 9 bases remaining between them. From germline, CDR1 is MDHEN and CDR2 SYDVKM. This CDR3 is built from 11 residues. The CDR3 DNA reads as TGTGCCAGCAGTGCGCGTCGGGGCTACACCTTC. It encodes CASSARRGYTF.

This chain links TRBV29-1 with TRBJ1-5, with D perhaps matching TRBD1 (5 bases). Trimming left V 8 bases short and J 2 bases short, with 13 bases between. In germline, CDR1 is SQVTM, CDR2 ANQGSEA. The CDR3 runs 13 residues. The CDR3 region has the DNA TGCAGCAGTAACCGGGACGGCAATCAGCCCCAGCATTTT. It is translated as CSSNRDGNQPQHF.

This clonotype was picked up many times. The chain employs TRBV7-2 and TRBJ2-5; D may be TRBD1 (5 bases). Germline CDR1 SGHTA, CDR2 FQGNSA. Trimming removed 2 bases at V and 1 base at J, with 8 bases between. The CDR3 has 14 amino acids. Here the CDR3 DNA reads TGTGCCAGCAGCTTACCAGGGCCCCAAGAGACCCAGTACTTC. Amino acid sequence: CASSLPGPQETQYF.

On this clonotype: The CDR3 does not end in the conserved phenylalanine or tryptophan, so this is likely a read error. The gene calls are TRBV7-9 and TRBJ2-3; D may be TRBD1 (6 bases). The CDR3 runs to 14 residues. Germline V gives CDR1 SEHNR, CDR2 FQNEAQ (reference sequence). Trimming removed 5 bases from V and 2 bases from J, with 11 bases in between. CDR3 in amino acids: CASSRGQNTDTQYL. Here the CDR3 DNA reads TGTGCCAGCAGCCGTGGACAGAACACAGATACGCAGTATCTT.